This TCR beta chain stems from a study of identical twins. Whole-study findings and limits: Excess sharing between twins was weaker in beta out-of-frame sequences. Where out-of-frame alpha sequences were twin-shared, they showed excess low generation probability.

The CDR3 runs 16 residues. CDR1 KGHDR and CDR2 SFDVKD come from the germline V gene. Trimming pared 3 bases from V and 6 bases from J, leaving 19 bases between. This clonotype was seen repeatedly, ten times or more. Its antigen is still unknown. TCRdb reprocessed the 5' RACE reads with MiXCR, giving one entry per CDR3 protein. Of 200,000 to 300,000 distinct CDR3 sequences listed, around 7% are singletons. The data were also submitted as part of a second study, on yellow fever vaccine responses in identical twins.

The source material was memory (CD45RO+) T cells sorted from blood. The chain links TRBV24-1 to TRBJ1-1, with D possibly TRBD1 on 6 matching bases. This sequence originates from a woman younger than 35 in good health. Here the CDR3 reads CATSDATGRSLSEAFF. For the CDR3, the DNA is TGTGCCACCAGTGATGCAACAGGGAGAAGCTTGTCTGAAGCTTTCTTT.